The 13 T cell receptor beta chains given below trace back to one sample, sequenced in a study of shared clonotypes between healthy human individuals. Some clones are missing from TCRdb's copy, which holds only in-frame ones; the method was immunoSEQ multiplex PCR. The table has a few hundred thousand clones, around 80% seen once. Sequenced material: PBMCs. The source of these receptors is a woman aged 40 to 50 in good health. Some clones in this sample may be carry-over from other donors' samples.

CDR3 sequence (DNA): TGTGCCAGTAGTAACCGGGGCCGCTCCTACGAGCAGTACTTC. It codes for CASSNRGRSYEQYF. V is TRBV19 and J is TRBJ2-7; either TRBD1 or TRBD2 may supply D (5 bases each). CDR1 is LNHDA and CDR2 is SQIVND in the germline V gene (reference sequence). The CDR3 loop spans 14 amino acids. Trimming left V 4 bases short and J 0 bases short, with 10 bases between.

This clone was found a few times. The chain recombines TRBV19 with TRBJ2-1; the D gene could be TRBD1 or TRBD2 (5 bases each). CDR1 is LNHDA, CDR2 SQIVND, per germline (reference sequence). Trimming cost V 5 bases and J 2 bases, with 7 bases left between them. CDR3 length: 13 residues. CDR3 nucleotides: TGTGCCAGTAGTCCGGGACCCTACAATGAGCAGTTCTTC. As protein: CASSPGPYNEQFF.

This clone was recorded once. This chain links TRBV28 with TRBJ1-4; 10 bases fit TRBD1. V lost 3 bases, J lost 8 bases, and 6 bases stayed unmatched. The V gene's germline CDR1 is MDHEN and CDR2 SYDVKM. This CDR3 has 15 amino acids. Here the CDR3 reads CASSFTGTGVEKLFF. The CDR3 coding sequence is TGTGCCAGCAGTTTTACCGGGACAGGGGTGGAAAAACTGTTTTTT.

The V and J genes are TRBV7-3 and TRBJ2-1; 7 nucleotides agree with TRBD2. The length of the CDR3 is 15 residues. Germline CDR1 is SGHTA and CDR2 is FQGTGA. Trimming cost V 0 bases and J 5 bases; bases outside gene matches: 4. As DNA, the CDR3 is TGTGCCAGCAGCTTAACGGGACTACCTGACAATGAGCAGTTCTTC. It yields the protein CASSLTGLPDNEQFF. The full variable domain, with the rest looked up from reference TRBV7-3 and TRBJ2-1, is GAGVSQTPSNKVTEKGKYVELRCDPISGHTALYWYRQSLGQGPEFLIYFQGTGAADDSGLPNDRFFAVRPEGSVSTLKIQRTERGDSAVYLCASSLTGLPDNEQFFGPGTRLTVL.

This sequence joins TRBV28 and TRBJ1-1; TRBD1 aligns across 8 bases. The CDR3 sequence is 14 residues long. Trimming took 3 bases from V and 5 from J; bases not matched to a gene: 5. Germline V gene sequence: CDR1 MDHEN, CDR2 SYDVKM. This CDR3 is CASSLPGGWTEAFF. CDR3 bases: TGTGCCAGCAGTTTGCCAGGGGGCTGGACTGAAGCTTTCTTT.

This chain connects TRBV19 to TRBJ1-5; D call uncertain. V was pared by 3 bases and J by 0 bases, with 15 bases between. The CDR3 contains 17 residues. CDR1 LNHDA and CDR2 SQIVND come from the germline V gene (reference sequence). CDR3 protein: CASSIGFAAYSNQPQHF. In DNA, the CDR3 is TGTGCCAGTAGTATCGGATTTGCGGCTTATAGCAATCAGCCCCAGCATTTT. Looking up the rest from reference TRBV19 and TRBJ1-5 gives the full variable domain: DGGITQSPKYLFRKEGQNVTLSCEQNLNHDAMYWYRQDPGQGLRLIYYSQIVNDFQKGDIAEGYSVSREKKESFPLTVTSAQKNPTAFYLCASSIGFAAYSNQPQHFGDGTRLSIL.

About this clone itself: Other DNA variants within this sample encode the same CDR3. The gene calls are TRBV5-5 and TRBJ2-7; D is undetermined. This CDR3 is built from 12 residues. Germline V gene sequence: CDR1 SGHKS, CDR2 YYEKEE (reference sequence). The germline V and J ends were trimmed by 1 base and 4 bases, with 6 bases remaining between them. The CDR3 here is CASSLLGYEQYF. The CDR3 region has the DNA TGTGCCAGCAGCTTGCTGGGGTACGAGCAGTACTTC.

J is TRBJ2-1 and V is TRBV4-1, with D perhaps matching TRBD1 (6 bases). The CDR3 loop spans 14 amino acids. V lost 2 bases and J lost 8, with 13 bases in between. The germline V gene has CDR1 MGHRA and CDR2 YSYEKL. The CDR3: CASSQHRVIDEQFF. The CDR3 nucleotides read TGCGCCAGCAGCCAACACAGGGTAATAGATGAGCAGTTCTTC.

The chain has TRBV28 and TRBJ2-7; TRBD2 is a possible D gene (7 bases). Germline V gene sequence: CDR1 MDHEN, CDR2 SYDVKM. CDR3 length equals 15 residues. Trimming pared 8 bases from V and 6 bases from J, leaving 23 bases between. CDR3 region: CASSGGRVLFSEQYF. CDR3 nucleotides: TGTGCCAGCTCGGGGGGCCGCGTTCTATTTAGCGAGCAGTACTTC. Supplemented by reference TRBV28 and TRBJ2-7, the full variable domain reads DVKVTQSSRYLVKRTGEKVFLECVQDMDHENMFWYRQDPGLGLRLIYFSYDVKMKEKGDIPEGYSVSREKKERFSLILESASTNQTSMYLCASSGGRVLFSEQYFGPGTRLTVT.

This chain links TRBV4-2 with TRBJ2-1; D unresolved. The V end lost 0 bases, the J end lost 15 bases, and 15 bases lay between the germline ends. The CDR3 has 13 residues. Looked up from germline, CDR1 is LGHNA and CDR2 is YNFKEQ. CDR3 protein: CASSQDPEVLRFF. The CDR3 DNA reads TGTGCCAGCAGCCAAGATCCGGAAGTTCTTCGGTTCTTC.

This chain joins TRBV5-1 and TRBJ2-5, with 10 bases lining up with TRBD2. The assigned J gene may be wrong: the sequence end matches TRBJ2-7 better. CDR1 is SGHRS, CDR2 YFSETQ, per germline. The CDR3 totals 16 residues. CDR3 in amino acids: CASSDPLAGENYEQYF. CDR3 nucleotide sequence: TGCGCCAGCAGCGATCCCCTAGCGGGAGAAAACTACGAGCAGTACTTC.

This rearrangement joins TRBV7-9 to TRBJ2-5; D is unresolved. The CDR3 extends over 11 amino acids. With 4 bases removed from V and 2 bases from J, the gap between germline ends came to 2 bases. Germline V lookup: CDR1 SEHNR, CDR2 FQNEAQ (reference sequence). CDR3 bases: TGTGCCAGCAGCTGGCAAGAGACCCAGTACTTC. The encoded protein is CASSWQETQYF.

CDR3: CSVEQGLGLAGRNQETQYF. CDR3 DNA: TGCAGCGTTGAGCAGGGGCTCGGACTAGCGGGAAGGAACCAAGAGACCCAGTACTTC. This chain uses TRBV29-1 with TRBJ2-5; 12 bases fit TRBD2. V shed 3 bases and J 0 bases; nucleotides not matched to a gene: 14. The CDR3 spans 19 residues. CDR1 is SQVTM and CDR2 is ANQGSEA in the germline V gene. Filled out from reference TRBV29-1 and TRBJ2-5, the complete variable domain reads SAVISQKPSRDICQRGTSLTIQCQVDSQVTMMFWYRQQPGQSLTLIATANQGSEATYESGFVIDKFPISRPNLTFSTLTVSNMSPEDSSIYLCSVEQGLGLAGRNQETQYFGPGTRLLVL.